The clone carrying this TCR beta chain turned up a few times. This sample is drawn from a study of blood T cell repertoires in COVID-19. At the level of the study: Acute and convalescent COVID-19 samples came from the United States, Italy and Spain. Nucleic acid was either cDNA or gDNA, and it came from T cells, B-cell-depleted T cells, or PBMCs.

V trimming: 4 bases; J trimming: 4 bases; junction bases outside the gene matches: 10. CDR3 size: 18 residues. CDR1 and CDR2 from the germline V gene are MNHEY and SMNVEV (reference sequence). In the source study's methods: Reference gene primers were amplified, and this amplification served to estimate nucleated cell counts. Profiling relied on immunoSEQ multiplex PCR, and the TCRdb table lists in-frame clones only, not all of them. The V and J calls and clone size come from that table; D and trimming were worked out from the DNA. This sample carries about 190,000 clones, around 86% of them seen once, and the ten largest clones take roughly 6.1%.

Sequencing was performed on peripheral blood. The sequence derives from a woman between 40 and 55 years old with acute or convalescent COVID-19. The chain carries TRBV27 and TRBJ2-2; the match to TRBD2 covers 12 bases. The DNA of the CDR3 is TGTGCCAGCAGTTCCCCAGGTGCTAGCGGGGGGGGCACCGGGGAGCTGTTTTTT. Its translation is CASSSPGASGGGTGELFF.